This T cell receptor beta chain was identified during a study of early T cells in non-severe SARS-CoV-2 infection. Study information: With bulk RNA from unsorted whole blood as input, sequencing yielded unpaired chains. The study's findings and limits: CD4 and private specificities were missed by VDJdb matching, which favored anti-spike CD8 responses.

CDR3 length equals 16 residues. Germline CDR1 and CDR2: SGHDT and YYEEEE. The V gene end was trimmed by 4 bases and the J gene end by 6 bases; junction bases not matched to a gene: 12. Notes on this clonotype: Its target is not known.

Unique molecular identifiers were added to individual cDNA molecules. One entry per CDR3 protein results from TCRdb running MiXCR on the 5' RACE reads. The data hold 65,000 to 75,000 distinct CDR3 sequences, with about 13% observed a single time. The chain carries TRBV5-6 and TRBJ2-3; 9 positions agree with TRBD2. The material sequenced was whole blood. The clonotype originates from an adult who was a healthcare worker with PCR-confirmed SARS-CoV-2 infection or an uninfected control (not recorded which). Here the CDR3 DNA reads TGTGCCAGCAGCGTAGAGCCAGCGGGGGGTCAGGATACGCAGTATTTT. Residues: CASSVEPAGGQDTQYF.